This T cell receptor (beta chain) originates from a study of OX40 agonist ivuxolimab in advanced cancers. Only in-frame clones appear in the TCRdb table, and some are missing; sequencing was by immunoSEQ multiplex PCR. The sample has over 75,000 clones, about 93% seen once. Per germline, CDR1 SGHTA and CDR2 FQGNSA. The CDR3 totals 15 residues. Trimming left V 4 bases short and J 5 bases short, with 16 bases between. The receptor comes from an adult with an advanced solid tumor such as melanoma, head and neck, liver or kidney cancer. The sequencing used CD4+ or CD8+ T cells sorted from blood, collected in a trial of the OX40 agonist ivuxolimab. The chain uses TRBV7-2 and TRBJ2-3; TRBD1 or TRBD2 may be the D gene (5 bases each). This CDR3 is CASSSIGASGDTQYF. DNA for the CDR3: TGTGCCAGCAGCTCAATCGGGGCAAGCGGAGATACGCAGTATTTT.